One and the same sample provided the 23 T cell receptor beta chains below, sequenced in a study of blood T cell repertoires in COVID-19. The data were produced by immunoSEQ multiplex PCR, yet TCRdb's version contains in-frame clones alone and is incomplete. This table holds around 260,000 clones, approximately 90% found once. Sequencing input: peripheral blood. The receptors shown here come from a woman younger than 45 with COVID-19, enrolled during active disease.

This chain connects TRBV5-8 to TRBJ1-2, with D perhaps matching TRBD1 (6 bases). V gave up 0 bases and J gave up 6 bases, with 9 bases separating them. Per the germline V gene, CDR1 is SGHTS and CDR2 is YDEGEE. The CDR3 is made up of 13 amino acids. The CDR3: CASSLAGADGYTF. The CDR3 region has the DNA TGTGCCAGCAGCTTGGCAGGGGCCGATGGCTACACCTTC.

This rearrangement joins TRBV6-4 to TRBJ1-6; a possible D gene is TRBD1 (5 bases). The CDR3 is 12 residues long. The V end lost 6 bases, the J end lost 7 bases, and 7 bases lay between the germline ends. Germline V gene lookup returns CDR1 MRHNA and CDR2 SNTAGT. The CDR3 is CASRTANSPLHF. In DNA form, the CDR3 reads TGTGCCAGCAGGACAGCGAATTCACCCCTCCACTTT.

This clone has just one count. This chain uses TRBV7-2 with TRBJ1-5; D is uncertain. The germline CDR1 and CDR2 sequences are SGHTA and FQGNSA. The CDR3 covers 16 residues. V was clipped by 5 bases and J by 0 bases, with 14 bases between them. The CDR3 coding sequence is TGTGCCAGCAGCCTCCAAACGGGGATTAGCAATCAGCCCCAGCATTTT. It codes for CASSLQTGISNQPQHF. Supplemented by reference TRBV7-2 and TRBJ1-5, the full variable domain reads GAGVSQSPSNKVTEKGKDVELRCDPISGHTALYWYRQSLGQGLEFLIYFQGNSAPDKSGLPSDRFSAERTGGSVSTLTIQRTQQEDSAVYLCASSLQTGISNQPQHFGDGTRLSIL.

The gene calls are TRBV5-5 and TRBJ1-5; D is ambiguous. The CDR3 has 18 amino acids. V was pared by 0 bases and J by 0 bases, with 16 bases between. Germline-derived CDR1 and CDR2 are SGHKS and YYEKEE (reference sequence). CDR3 DNA sequence: TGTGCCAGCAGCTTGGTGGGCTCCGGTTCCAATAGCAATCAGCCCCAGCATTTT. Translated, it gives CASSLVGSGSNSNQPQHF.

This chain connects TRBV2 to TRBJ1-4; 7 nucleotides line up with TRBD1. Per the germline V gene, CDR1 is SNHLY and CDR2 is FYNNEI. The CDR3 length is 15 residues. With V trimmed by 2 bases and J by 7 bases, 7 bases remained unmatched. The CDR3 here is CASSETGQVLEKLFF. In DNA, the CDR3 is TGTGCCAGCAGTGAAACCGGACAGGTTCTTGAAAAACTGTTTTTT. The complete variable domain, with remaining parts taken from reference TRBV2 and TRBJ1-4, reads EPEVTQTPSHQVTQMGQEVILRCVPISNHLYFYWYRQILGQKVEFLVSFYNNEISEKSEIFDDQFSVERPDGSNFTLKIRSTKLEDSAMYFCASSETGQVLEKLFFGSGTQLSVL.

This chain joins TRBV12-3 or TRBV12-4 and TRBJ2-7; 7 bases agree with TRBD1. The trim removed 5 bases at V and 4 bases at J, leaving 2 bases unmatched. The CDR3 has 12 amino acids. The CDR3 loop reads CASSDREYEQYF. Written as DNA, the CDR3 is TGTGCCAGCAGTGACAGGGAGTACGAGCAGTACTTC.

This clone was seen only once. The rearrangement links TRBV5-4 to TRBJ2-5; 8 bases fit TRBD1. This CDR3 contains 13 residues. CDR1 is SGHNT, CDR2 YYREEE, per germline (reference sequence). V lost 1 base to trimming and J lost 5 bases; unmatched junction nucleotides: 1. The CDR3 reads CASSLYRGETQYF. For the CDR3, the DNA is TGTGCCAGCAGCTTGTACAGGGGGGAGACCCAGTACTTC.

The gene calls are TRBV19 and TRBJ2-7; D is undetermined. The V end was cut by 5 bases, the J end by 0 bases, with 11 bases between. The germline CDR1 and CDR2 sequences are LNHDA and SQIVND (reference sequence). This CDR3 has 14 amino acids. This CDR3 reads CASSALTGSYEQYF. In DNA form, the CDR3 reads TGTGCCAGTAGTGCCTTAACGGGCTCCTACGAGCAGTACTTC.

J is TRBJ2-7 and V is TRBV28; D not resolved. Trimming pared 7 bases from V and 1 base from J, leaving 14 bases between. The CDR3 runs 14 residues. Germline V gives CDR1 MDHEN, CDR2 SYDVKM. The CDR3 DNA follows: TGTGCCAGCAACGAGGTGTATCGGTCCTACGAGCAGTACTTC. Residues: CASNEVYRSYEQYF.

V usage is TRBV7-3 and J usage is TRBJ2-1; TRBD2 aligns across 14 bases. J gave up 4 bases and V 1 base, and 6 bases lay outside the gene matches. The CDR3 covers 18 residues. Germline V gene lookup returns CDR1 SGHTA and CDR2 FQGTGA. Here the CDR3 DNA reads TGTGCCAGCAGCTTAAGGGGACTAGCGGGAGCTTCATACAATGAGCAGTTCTTC. Encoded protein: CASSLRGLAGASYNEQFF.

The CDR3 spells CASSPDRDTEAFF. CDR3 DNA sequence: TGTGCCAGCAGTCCGGACAGAGACACTGAAGCTTTCTTT. The J gene is TRBJ1-1, the V gene TRBV27; TRBD1 is a possible D gene (6 bases). Trimming stripped 5 bases from V and 3 bases from J, with 10 bases between. Germline V gene data show CDR1 as MNHEY and CDR2 as SMNVEV (reference sequence). The CDR3 consists of 13 residues.

This sequence joins TRBV2 and TRBJ2-2; 9 bases are a match to TRBD2. Germline V gene lookup returns CDR1 SNHLY and CDR2 FYNNEI. V shed 6 bases, J shed 4 bases, and the junction held 3 bases outside the gene matches. The CDR3 is 14 amino acids. CDR3 in amino acids: CASRETSGTGELFF. In DNA form, the CDR3 reads TGTGCCAGCAGGGAGACTAGCGGCACCGGGGAGCTGTTTTTT.

The chain carries TRBV27 and TRBJ2-1; 8 bases line up with TRBD1. The CDR3 consists of 12 residues. In germline, CDR1 is MNHEY, CDR2 SMNVEV (reference sequence). V was clipped by 6 bases and J by 7 bases; unmatched bases: 2. CDR3 DNA sequence: TGTGCCAGCAGCGGACAGGGAAATGAGCAGTTCTTC. Protein: CASSGQGNEQFF.

The gene calls are TRBV29-1 and TRBJ1-2; 8 bases are shared with TRBD1. Germline V gene data show CDR1 as SQVTM and CDR2 as ANQGSEA. V lost 3 bases to trimming and J lost 4 bases; unmatched junction nucleotides: 10. The CDR3 loop spans 15 amino acids. The CDR3 loop is CSVEGPSRGLYGYTF. In nucleotides, the CDR3 is TGCAGCGTTGAGGGACCTAGCAGGGGGCTCTATGGCTACACCTTC.

The chain uses TRBV3-1 (or the pseudogene TRBV3-2) and TRBJ1-2; perhaps TRBD1 as D (5 bases). Germline assignment: CDR1 LGHDT and CDR2 YNNKEL (reference sequence). The length of the CDR3 is 13 residues. V lost 6 bases and J lost 4, with 12 bases in between. The DNA for the CDR3 is TGTGCCAGCAGACAGCAGGGTTCCTATGGCTACACCTTC. This translates into CASRQQGSYGYTF.

The V and J genes are TRBV7-2 and TRBJ2-3; perhaps TRBD2 as D (5 bases). CDR1 is SGHTA and CDR2 is FQGNSA in the germline V gene. This CDR3 comprises 16 residues. The V and J ends lost 5 bases and 2 bases respectively, with 17 bases between them. The CDR3: CASSPRGIRVTDTQYF. CDR3 DNA sequence: TGTGCCAGCAGCCCTAGAGGGATTAGAGTCACAGATACGCAGTATTTT.

The CDR3 reads CAWNYERYTGELFF. The CDR3 nucleotides read TGTGCCTGGAACTATGAGCGGTACACCGGGGAGCTGTTTTTT. The chain has TRBV30 and TRBJ2-2; TRBD2 might be the D (5 bases). Germline CDR1 GTSNPN, CDR2 SVGIG (reference sequence). V dropped 4 bases and J dropped 3 bases, with 12 bases sitting between them. The CDR3 sequence is 14 residues long.

CDR3 sequence (DNA): TGTGCCAGCAGCTCGTTGGGGGGACAGGGGGGCCCTAGGTCACCCCTCCACTTT. Translated, it gives CASSSLGGQGGPRSPLHF. J is TRBJ1-6 and V is TRBV7-2; TRBD1 matches at 11 bases. J gave up 10 bases and V 4 bases, and 15 bases lay outside the gene matches. CDR3 length: 18 amino acids. Germline V gene sequence: CDR1 SGHTA, CDR2 FQGNSA.

J is TRBJ1-5 and V is TRBV19; 7 bases line up with TRBD1. CDR3 length: 14 residues. The germline CDR1 and CDR2 sequences are LNHDA and SQIVND (reference sequence). The V and J ends lost 8 bases and 3 bases, in that order; junction bases with no gene match: 7. This CDR3 reads CASRPDRTNQPQHF. CDR3 nucleotide sequence: TGTGCCAGTCGCCCGGACAGGACCAATCAGCCCCAGCATTTT.

V is TRBV7-9 and J is TRBJ2-3, with a possible D match to TRBD1 (7 bases). The CDR3 covers 14 residues. V was cut by 3 bases and J by 4 bases, with 11 bases left in between. CDR1 SEHNR and CDR2 FQNEAQ come from the germline V gene (reference sequence). The CDR3, as DNA: TGTGCCAGCAGCTTCGACAGGGAGGCAGATACGCAGTATTTT. It translates to CASSFDREADTQYF.

The chain links TRBV5-1 to TRBJ1-3, with 7 bases matching TRBD1. The J segment lost 3 bases and the V segment lost 1 base, leaving 7 bases of the junction unmatched. The CDR3 has 16 residues. Germline V gene lookup returns CDR1 SGHRS and CDR2 YFSETQ. For the CDR3, the DNA is TGCGCCAGCAGCTTGTATGGACAGGCTAATGGAAACACCATATATTTT. Translated: CASSLYGQANGNTIYF.

This clone has just one count. CDR3 coding DNA: TGCAGTGCTAGAGATATTATCGAGCAGTACTTC. Its translation is CSARDIIEQYF. The chain combines TRBV20-1 with TRBJ2-7; the D is unclear. Germline-derived CDR1 and CDR2 are DFQATT and SNEGSKA (reference sequence). V lost 0 bases to trimming and J lost 6 bases, with 6 bases between them. The CDR3 runs to 11 residues.

The V and J genes are TRBV29-1 and TRBJ1-3; 7 bases fit TRBD1. The CDR3 is 12 amino acids. V dropped 4 bases and J dropped 8; count of bases not matched to a gene: 5. Germline CDR1 is SQVTM and CDR2 is ANQGSEA. The CDR3 nucleotides read TGCAGCGTTGGACAGGGTGGTGACACCATATATTTT. As protein: CSVGQGGDTIYF.